The T cell receptor beta chain described here comes from a study of shared clonotypes between healthy human individuals. This clone showed up just once. This CDR3 is built from 13 residues. V lost 5 bases to trimming and J lost 5 bases; unmatched junction nucleotides: 4. Germline V gives CDR1 MDHEN, CDR2 SYDVKM. The method was immunoSEQ multiplex PCR; TCRdb's version includes in-frame clones alone and lacks a portion of them. In the table there are roughly 2.5 million clones, around 90% of which are singletons. This chain uses TRBV28 with TRBJ1-2; 8 bases fit TRBD1. The sample taken for sequencing was naive CD4+ T cells sorted from blood. Noted subset: CD45RA+ positively selected. The sequence was collected from a young man in good health. The CDR3 nucleotides are TGTGCCAGCAGTACCGGGACAGGTTATGGCTACACCTTC. Protein: CASSTGTGYGYTF.